Shown below are 19 T cell receptor beta chains from a single sample sequenced in a study of cytomegalovirus exposure and HLA in healthy donors. The PCR contained 60 Vbeta and 13 Jbeta primers. Clones were sequenced by immunoSEQ multiplex PCR, and TCRdb holds only the in-frame ones, with some missing. The sample holds under 150,000 clones, around 82% seen once. Source material: PBMCs. The receptors were sampled from a boy aged 10-17 years in good health and CMV-seronegative.

The chain combines TRBV6-5 with TRBJ1-4, with 9 bases identical to TRBD1. V lost 7 bases to trimming and J lost 5 bases; unmatched junction nucleotides: 5. This CDR3 has 14 amino acids. Germline lookup yields CDR1 MNHEY and CDR2 SVGAGI. The CDR3: CASKDRGANEKLFF. The CDR3 DNA is TGTGCCAGCAAGGACAGGGGTGCGAATGAAAAACTGTTTTTT.

The gene calls are TRBV18 and TRBJ2-2, with TRBD1 identical over 9 bases. This CDR3 spans 17 amino acids. V trimming: 4 bases; J trimming: 5 bases; junction bases outside the gene matches: 11. The germline gives CDR1 KGHSH, CDR2 LQKENI. The CDR3 region has the DNA TGTGCCAGCTCACAGAGGAGGGGACAGGGCGGAACCGGGGAGCTGTTTTTT. Translation: CASSQRRGQGGTGELFF.

The chain combines TRBV9 with TRBJ1-6; D is unclear. The CDR3 consists of 17 residues. The V and J ends lost 0 bases and 0 bases respectively, with 10 bases between them. Germline lookup yields CDR1 SGDLS and CDR2 YYNGEE. CDR3 in DNA: TGTGCCAGCAGCGTAGGCCCGGTTAGCTCCTATAATTCACCCCTCCACTTT. Translation gives CASSVGPVSSYNSPLHF.

V and J are TRBV5-1 and TRBJ2-1; 9 positions agree with TRBD1. The CDR3 runs to 16 residues. Per germline, CDR1 SGHRS and CDR2 YFSETQ. V gave up 1 base and J gave up 8 bases; unmatched junction bases: 10. CDR3 region: CASSLLGDRVLDEQFF. The CDR3 DNA reads as TGCGCCAGCAGCTTGTTGGGGGACAGGGTTCTAGATGAGCAGTTCTTC.

The chain couples TRBV19 to TRBJ2-3, with 11 bases that match TRBD2. The CDR3 has 15 residues. Unmatched junction bases numbered 0, after V lost 4 bases and J lost 0 bases. Germline V gives CDR1 LNHDA, CDR2 SQIVND (reference sequence). This CDR3 is CASSRTSGSTDTQYF. DNA for the CDR3: TGTGCCAGTAGTAGGACTAGCGGGAGCACAGATACGCAGTATTTT.

The rearrangement links TRBV7-2 to TRBJ1-2, with no clear D. Germline loops: CDR1 SGHTA, CDR2 FQGNSA. The length of the CDR3 is 15 residues. The ends were cut back, 1 base at V and 3 bases at J, with 12 bases in the middle. The CDR3 DNA sequence: TGTGCCAGCAGCTTAGTTCCGGGATCTCACTATGGCTACACCTTC. It translates to CASSLVPGSHYGYTF.

The CDR3 bases are TGTGCCAGTAGTAGCCTAACTAGCGGGAGGTACGAGCAGTACTTC. Translating it yields CASSSLTSGRYEQYF. The chain carries TRBV19 and TRBJ2-7, with 12 bases fitting TRBD2. Germline trimming cut 4 bases from V and 4 bases from J; bases unmatched to any gene: 5. The CDR3 is made up of 15 amino acids. In germline, CDR1 is LNHDA, CDR2 SQIVND (reference sequence). The full variable domain, its missing parts supplied by reference TRBV19 and TRBJ2-7, is DGGITQSPKYLFRKEGQNVTLSCEQNLNHDAMYWYRQDPGQGLRLIYYSQIVNDFQKGDIAEGYSVSREKKESFPLTVTSAQKNPTAFYLCASSSLTSGRYEQYFGPGTRLTVT.

The CDR3 region has the DNA TGTGCCAGCAGCCAGGAGACAGGGGGAGGGACTGAAGCTTTCTTT. It yields the protein CASSQETGGGTEAFF. V and J are TRBV4-2 and TRBJ1-1, with 9 bases identical to TRBD1. The V and J ends lost 3 bases and 5 bases, in that order; junction bases with no gene match: 7. CDR1 and CDR2 from the germline V gene are LGHNA and YNFKEQ. The CDR3 consists of 15 residues.

As DNA, the CDR3 is TGCAGCGTTGTCTTAGGAGGGAGAGGATACGAGCAGTACTTC. As protein: CSVVLGGRGYEQYF. J is TRBJ2-7 and V is TRBV29-1, with D possibly matching TRBD2 (6 bases). Trimming took off 4 bases at V and 4 bases at J, with 17 bases between the two ends. CDR1 and CDR2 (germline): SQVTM, ANQGSEA. The CDR3 runs 14 residues.

This clone was observed a few times. The DNA of the CDR3 is TGTGCCAGCAGTTTTCAGGGGATGAACACTGAAGCTTTCTTT. It translates to CASSFQGMNTEAFF. This rearrangement joins TRBV6-1 to TRBJ1-1; D possibly corresponds to TRBD1 (6 bases). CDR3 length: 14 amino acids. V lost 5 bases to trimming and J lost 0 bases, with 10 bases between them. The germline V gene has CDR1 MNHNS and CDR2 SASEGT.

V is TRBV25-1 and J is TRBJ1-1; 12 bases map to TRBD1. This CDR3 is built from 14 residues. Germline CDR1 and CDR2: MGHDK and SYGVNS. The V gene end was trimmed by 7 bases and the J gene end by 4 bases; junction bases not matched to a gene: 4. CDR3 protein: CASTQGQGATEAFF. CDR3 DNA sequence: TGTGCCAGCACCCAGGGACAGGGGGCCACTGAAGCTTTCTTT.

The CDR3 loop is CASSQNPGSYGYTF. The CDR3 DNA is TGTGCCAGCAGCCAGAACCCGGGAAGCTATGGCTACACCTTC. This chain connects TRBV11-2 to TRBJ1-2; unclear D gene. Trimming stripped 5 bases from V and 4 bases from J, with 14 bases between. The CDR3 has 14 amino acids. The germline V gene encodes CDR1 SGHAT and CDR2 FQNNGV. Full variable domain (outside the CDR3, taken from reference TRBV11-2 and TRBJ1-2): EAGVAQSPRYKIIEKRQSVAFWCNPISGHATLYWYQQILGQGPKLLIQFQNNGVVDDSQLPKDRFSAERLKGVDSTLKIQPAKLEDSAVYLCASSQNPGSYGYTFGSGTRLTVV.

The V call is TRBV5-6, the J call TRBJ2-7; 9 bases are shared with TRBD1. Unmatched junction bases numbered 4, after V lost 4 bases and J lost 2 bases. This CDR3 contains 14 residues. CDR1 and CDR2 (germline): SGHDT, YYEEEE. In DNA, the CDR3 is TGTGCCAGCAGCCCCGGGACAGGGCCCTACGAGCAGTACTTC. Its translation: CASSPGTGPYEQYF.

The rearrangement links TRBV6-1 to TRBJ1-1; 8 nucleotides match TRBD1. V was pared by 6 bases and J by 1 base, with 7 bases of the junction left unmatched. The CDR3 sequence is 15 residues long. Germline V gives CDR1 MNHNS, CDR2 SASEGT. CDR3: CASRGRGQGNTEAFF. As DNA, the CDR3 is TGTGCCAGCAGGGGAAGAGGACAGGGGAACACTGAAGCTTTCTTT.

The chain carries TRBV12-5 and TRBJ1-5; maybe TRBD1 (6 bases). Germline CDR1 is LGHNT and CDR2 is FRNRAP. The CDR3 loop spans 16 amino acids. Trimming cost V 2 bases and J 4 bases, with 15 bases left between them. The CDR3 sequence: CASGLRAGVENQPQHF. CDR3 DNA sequence: TGTGCTAGTGGTTTGAGGGCAGGGGTCGAGAATCAGCCCCAGCATTTT.

The J gene is TRBJ2-2, the V gene TRBV6-1; D is possibly TRBD2 (6 bases). Germline values: CDR1 MNHNS, CDR2 SASEGT. This CDR3 is 14 amino acids long. V was shortened by 6 bases and J by 2 bases, with 10 bases between the two germline ends. The CDR3 region is CASRPAGNTGELFF. CDR3 in DNA: TGTGCCAGCAGGCCAGCGGGCAACACCGGGGAGCTGTTTTTT.

This chain uses TRBV4-3 with TRBJ1-3; 10 bases are a match to TRBD1. This CDR3 region has 16 residues. J lost 7 bases, V lost 2 bases, and 8 bases had no gene match. The V gene's germline CDR1 is LGHNA and CDR2 YSLEER. The CDR3 loop is CASSQSTTGGFNTIYF. DNA for the CDR3: TGCGCCAGCAGCCAAAGCACGACAGGGGGCTTCAACACCATATATTTT.

The chain has TRBV7-2 and TRBJ1-2; D possibly corresponds to TRBD1 (6 bases). Germline-derived CDR1 and CDR2 are SGHTA and FQGNSA. V was shortened by 1 base and J by 8 bases, with 20 bases between the two germline ends. The CDR3 is 16 amino acids. The CDR3 sequence: CASSLGVQGLTGGYTF. The DNA for the CDR3 is TGTGCCAGCAGCTTAGGGGTACAGGGCCTCACGGGAGGCTACACCTTC.

V usage is TRBV6-1 and J usage is TRBJ2-5, with 9 bases lining up with TRBD1. J lost 5 bases, V lost 6 bases, and 7 bases had no gene match. Germline CDR1 MNHNS, CDR2 SASEGT. This CDR3 spans 14 amino acids. DNA for the CDR3: TGTGCCAGCAGCGACCGGGACAGGGTTGAGACCCAGTACTTC. Its translation is CASSDRDRVETQYF.